The T cell receptor beta chain under discussion was sequenced for a study of cytomegalovirus exposure and HLA in healthy donors. Germline V gene data show CDR1 as SGHNT and CDR2 as YYREEE (reference sequence). V was clipped by 0 bases and J by 0 bases; unmatched bases: 13. The CDR3 consists of 19 residues. At sampling all donors were nominally healthy, likely with unrecorded immune exposures. The PCR ran on 60 Vbeta and 13 Jbeta primers. Data came from immunoSEQ multiplex PCR; TCRdb stores just in-frame clones and leaves some out. The sample includes some 100,000 clones, 81% of them seen just once. The sequencing input was PBMCs. This TCR came from a woman aged 25-40 years in good health and CMV-seronegative. This chain links TRBV5-4 with TRBJ2-7, with 9 nucleotides matching TRBD2. Written as DNA, the CDR3 is TGTGCCAGCAGCTTGGGTATCGCACAGGCGGGAGGGACCTCCTACGAGCAGTACTTC. Protein: CASSLGIAQAGGTSYEQYF. The complete variable domain, with remaining parts taken from reference TRBV5-4 and TRBJ2-7, reads ETGVTQSPTHLIKTRGQQVTLRCSSQSGHNTVSWYQQALGQGPQFIFQYYREEENGRGNFPPRFSGLQFPNYSSELNVNALELDDSALYLCASSLGIAQAGGTSYEQYFGPGTRLTVT.